This TCR beta chain originates from a study of CD8+ T cells in alopecia areata. RNA extraction was followed by reverse transcription into cDNA, which acted as the sequencing template. Some clones are missing from TCRdb's copy, which holds only in-frame ones; the method was immunoSEQ multiplex PCR. The repertoire holds around 250,000 clones, with roughly two thirds as singletons. CDR1 and CDR2 (germline): MNHEY, SVGAGI. The CDR3 runs 13 residues. V was pared by 6 bases and J by 3 bases, with 8 bases between. The rearrangement links TRBV6-5 to TRBJ2-2; TRBD1 might be the D (6 bases). Sequenced here: CD4+ T cells sorted from blood, sampled at week 0. This TCR came from a human donor with alopecia areata. The chain's CDR3 is CASRHRDTGELFF. The CDR3 region has the DNA TGTGCCAGCAGGCACAGGGACACCGGGGAGCTGTTTTTT.